This record concerns one T cell receptor (beta chain) sequence. No antigen is known for it. Nothing much larger sits one base from this clone, and base qualities are not available. CDR3 length: 13 amino acids, cysteine to phenylalanine. Left in the record is the CDR3 DNA by itself, 39 bases read in frame from the first base. Trimming removed 7 bases from V and 5 bases from J; the gene matches leave 7 bases unexplained. In the germline V gene, CDR1 corresponds to MDHEN and CDR2 to SYDVKM. Library preparation was by the immunoSEQ multiplex PCR assay. TCRdb limited this immuneACCESS table to in-frame rearrangements with V and J called. A share of clones is missing; checked studies link under half to unresolved V genes, and the rest is unexplained. This sample holds roughly 89,000 clones; around 94% were observed only once. Over 1.5% of the sample lies in the top ten. This entry belongs to a study of T cell changes during pregnancy in multiple sclerosis (dated by TCRdb to the late 2010s). Notes on the research overall: The study examined how the T cell repertoire changed over the course of pregnancy in women with multiple sclerosis.

This receptor chain uses TRBV28 and TRBJ2-5; the junction holds 7 bases that match TRBD2. The sequence was collected from a female donor in good health, enrolled as a control in a pregnancy study. Material: peripheral blood, obtained after pregnancy. The sequenced DNA: TGTGCCAGCAAAAGGGAGGGTTCGGAGACCCAGTACTTC. Its protein is CASKREGSETQYF.